This record looks at one T cell receptor beta chain sequence and its context. Its recognized antigen is unknown. Base qualities are missing; no much larger clone stands one base away. The sample originates from a study of blood T cell repertoires in COVID-19 (dated by TCRdb to between 2020 and 2021). Broadly, across the study: Samples from collaborators originated in the United States, Italy and Spain and spanned both the acute and convalescent phases of COVID-19. The prospective study material was composed of cDNA or gDNA derived from T cells, B-cell-depleted T cells, or PBMCs. Subjects who had been exposed to COVID-19, were actively infected with it, or had recovered from it provided the deeply sampled blood TCRbeta repertoires that made up the dataset. The repertoires were released in a freely available public database intended as a resource for research on the immune response to SARS-CoV-2. Samples were obtained from the ongoing ImmuneRACE study (first 160 participants) and from about 1,300 subjects provided by 6 global collaborators. A de-identified subject ID, COVID-19 status, age in years and sex were almost always included in the sample metadata. HLA class I and class II types, where available, came from metadata supplied by the sample provider rather than from assay-based typing. On the study overall, not on this receptor specifically: Clinical and demographic metadata were provided uncurated, with the amount varying by source and participant.

Reading the germline V gene gives CDR1 SNHLY and CDR2 FYNNEI. The CDR3, cysteine through phenylalanine, is 13 amino acids long. Left in the record is the CDR3 DNA by itself, 39 bases read in frame from the first base. At the junction V is shortened by 4 bases and J by 5 bases; bases outside the gene matches: 2. The immunoSEQ Assay, a bias-controlled multiplex PCR, was used to amplify TCRbeta CDR3 regions from genomic DNA. In the source study's methods: Within the assay, amplification of reference gene primers was used to estimate how many nucleated cells each sample contained. To quantify the absolute abundance of each unique TCRbeta CDR3 rearrangement, sequence reads were collapsed and filtered. For each sample, productive Simpson clonality was calculated as the square root of Simpson's diversity index over productive rearrangements. In its TCRdb copy, this immuneACCESS table keeps in-frame sequences only and misses some clones. Where compared with another copy, unresolved V genes explain less than half of these, and the others have no known cause. That table gives V, J and clone size, and the DNA gave D and trimming. The sample table records around 100,000 clones; 85% to 90% of these occur just once. 32% of the sample is held by the ten biggest clonotypes.

Collaborating institutions collected whole blood in K2EDTA tubes following their own protocols. For TCRbeta analysis, collaborators shipped samples as frozen whole blood, isolated PBMCs, or DNA extracted from either of those sample types. Specimen: peripheral blood. This clonotype originated in a woman of 80 years or more with acute or convalescent COVID-19. The V and J genes are TRBV2 and TRBJ2-1, with 7 bases in between that match TRBD2. The bases read TGTGCCAGCAGTGTACGGGGGGACAATGAGCAGTTCTTC. The translation is CASSVRGDNEQFF.